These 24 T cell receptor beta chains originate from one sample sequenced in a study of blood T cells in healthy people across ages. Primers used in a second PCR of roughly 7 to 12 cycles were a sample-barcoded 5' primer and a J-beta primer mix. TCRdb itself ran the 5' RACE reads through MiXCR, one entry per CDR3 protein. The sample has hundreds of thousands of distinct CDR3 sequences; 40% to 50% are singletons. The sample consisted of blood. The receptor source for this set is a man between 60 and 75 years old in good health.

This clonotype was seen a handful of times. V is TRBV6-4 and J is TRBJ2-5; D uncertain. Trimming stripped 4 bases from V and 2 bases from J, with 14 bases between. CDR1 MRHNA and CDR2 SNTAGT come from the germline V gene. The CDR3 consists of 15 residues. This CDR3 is CASSVVVELQETQYF. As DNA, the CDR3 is TGTGCCAGCAGTGTAGTAGTGGAACTACAAGAGACCCAGTACTTC.

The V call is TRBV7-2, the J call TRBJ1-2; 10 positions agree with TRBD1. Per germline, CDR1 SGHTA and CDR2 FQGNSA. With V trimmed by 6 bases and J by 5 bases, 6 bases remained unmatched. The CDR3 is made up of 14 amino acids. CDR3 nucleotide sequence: TGTGCCAGCAGACCCGGGACAGGGGCATATGGCTACACCTTC. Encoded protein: CASRPGTGAYGYTF.

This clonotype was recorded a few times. The CDR3 bases are TGTGCCAGCAGCTTCCAGCGGGGAACCTACAATGAGCAGTACTTC. This translates into CASSFQRGTYNEQYF. The rearrangement uses TRBV7-2 and TRBJ2-5; 7 bases are a match to TRBD2. Germline CDR1 is SGHTA and CDR2 is FQGNSA. The CDR3 totals 15 residues. V shed 3 bases and J 11 bases; nucleotides not matched to a gene: 15.

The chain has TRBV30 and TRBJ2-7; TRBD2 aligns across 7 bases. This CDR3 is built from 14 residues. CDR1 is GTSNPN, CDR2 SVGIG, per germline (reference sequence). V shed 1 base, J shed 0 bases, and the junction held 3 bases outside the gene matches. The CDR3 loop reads CAWSGGTNSYEQYF. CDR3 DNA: TGTGCCTGGAGTGGGGGGACTAACTCCTACGAGCAGTACTTC.

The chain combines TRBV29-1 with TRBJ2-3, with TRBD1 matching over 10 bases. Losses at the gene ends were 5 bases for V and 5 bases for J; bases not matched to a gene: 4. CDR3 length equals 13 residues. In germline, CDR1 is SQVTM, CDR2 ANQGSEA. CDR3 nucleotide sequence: TGCAGCGTTAGGGGACAGGGGTTAGATACGCAGTATTTT. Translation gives CSVRGQGLDTQYF.

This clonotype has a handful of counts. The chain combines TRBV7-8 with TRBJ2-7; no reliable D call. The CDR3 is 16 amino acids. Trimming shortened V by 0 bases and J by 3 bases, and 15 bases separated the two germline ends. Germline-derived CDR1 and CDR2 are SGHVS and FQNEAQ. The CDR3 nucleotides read TGTGCCAGCAGCTTAGCAGGAAGGCAGAGCTTCTACGAGCAGTACTTC. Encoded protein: CASSLAGRQSFYEQYF.

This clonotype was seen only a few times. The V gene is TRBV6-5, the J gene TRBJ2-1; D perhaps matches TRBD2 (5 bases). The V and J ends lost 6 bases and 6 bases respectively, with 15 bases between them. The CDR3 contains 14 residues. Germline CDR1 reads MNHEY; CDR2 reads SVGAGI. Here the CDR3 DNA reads TGTGCCAGCAGCTCCCCTTCTCGGGGCAATGAGCAGTTCTTC. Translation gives CASSSPSRGNEQFF.

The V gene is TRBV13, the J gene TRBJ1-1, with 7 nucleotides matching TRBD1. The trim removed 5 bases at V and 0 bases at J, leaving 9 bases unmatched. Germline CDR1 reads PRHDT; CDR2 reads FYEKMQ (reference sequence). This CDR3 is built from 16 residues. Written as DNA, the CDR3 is TGTGCCAGCAGCCTTAGGACAGGTACTATGAACACTGAAGCTTTCTTT. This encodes CASSLRTGTMNTEAFF.

CDR3 protein: CSVEADRSTDTQYF. The CDR3 nucleotides are TGCAGCGTTGAAGCGGATCGAAGCACAGATACGCAGTATTTT. The chain uses TRBV29-1 and TRBJ2-3; D gene unclear. The CDR3 is 14 residues long. Trimming stripped 1 base from V and 0 bases from J, with 8 bases between. Looked up from germline, CDR1 is SQVTM and CDR2 is ANQGSEA.

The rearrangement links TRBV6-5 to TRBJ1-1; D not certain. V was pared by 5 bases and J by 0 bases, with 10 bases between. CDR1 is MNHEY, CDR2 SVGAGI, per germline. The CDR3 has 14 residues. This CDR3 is CASSTDRMNTEAFF. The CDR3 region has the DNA TGTGCCAGCAGTACCGATAGGATGAACACTGAAGCTTTCTTT.

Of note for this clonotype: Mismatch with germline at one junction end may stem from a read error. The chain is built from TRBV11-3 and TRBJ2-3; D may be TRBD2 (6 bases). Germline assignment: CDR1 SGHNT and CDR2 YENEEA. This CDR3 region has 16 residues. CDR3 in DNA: TGTGCCGGCAGCTTAGAGGAGGGACCCCTCACAGATACGCAGTATTTT. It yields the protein CAGSLEEGPLTDTQYF.

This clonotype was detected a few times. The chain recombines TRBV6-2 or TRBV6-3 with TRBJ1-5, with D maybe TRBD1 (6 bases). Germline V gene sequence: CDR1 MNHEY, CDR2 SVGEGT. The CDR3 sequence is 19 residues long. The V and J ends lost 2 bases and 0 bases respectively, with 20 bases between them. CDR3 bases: TGTGCCAGCAGTTACCCTCACCCGGACAGAAGTTATAGCAATCAGCCCCAGCATTTT. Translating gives CASSYPHPDRSYSNQPQHF.

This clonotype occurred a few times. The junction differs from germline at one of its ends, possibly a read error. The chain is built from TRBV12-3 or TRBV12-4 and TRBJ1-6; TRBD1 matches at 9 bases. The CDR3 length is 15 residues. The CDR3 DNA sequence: TGTGCCAGTAGTTTAATGACAGGGGGGGATTCACCCCTCCACTTT. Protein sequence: CASSLMTGGDSPLHF.

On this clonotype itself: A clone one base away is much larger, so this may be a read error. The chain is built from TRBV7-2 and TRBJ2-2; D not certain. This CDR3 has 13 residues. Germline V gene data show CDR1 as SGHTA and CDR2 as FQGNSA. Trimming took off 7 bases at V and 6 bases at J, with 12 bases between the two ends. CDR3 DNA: TGTGCCAGCATCCCCCCAGTGTCCGGGGAGCTGTTTTTT. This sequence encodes CASIPPVSGELFF. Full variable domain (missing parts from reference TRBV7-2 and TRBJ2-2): GAGVSQSPSNKVTEKGKDVELRCDPISGHTALYWYRQSLGQGLEFLIYFQGNSAPDKSGLPSDRFSAERTGGSVSTLTIQRTQQEDSAVYLCASIPPVSGELFFGEGSRLTVL.

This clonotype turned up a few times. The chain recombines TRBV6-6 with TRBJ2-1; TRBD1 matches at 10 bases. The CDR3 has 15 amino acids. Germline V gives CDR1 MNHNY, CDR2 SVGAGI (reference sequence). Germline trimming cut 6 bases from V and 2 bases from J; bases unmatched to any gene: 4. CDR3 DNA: TGTGCCAGCAGCTGGGACAGGGGAGCCTACAATGAGCAGTTCTTC. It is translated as CASSWDRGAYNEQFF.

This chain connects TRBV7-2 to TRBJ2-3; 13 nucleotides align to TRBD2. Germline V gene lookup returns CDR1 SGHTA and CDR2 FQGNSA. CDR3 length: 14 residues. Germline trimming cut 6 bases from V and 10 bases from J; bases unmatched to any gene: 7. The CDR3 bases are TGTGCCAGCAGACCAACTAGCGGGGGGGGAGCGCAGTATTTT. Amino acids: CASRPTSGGGAQYF.

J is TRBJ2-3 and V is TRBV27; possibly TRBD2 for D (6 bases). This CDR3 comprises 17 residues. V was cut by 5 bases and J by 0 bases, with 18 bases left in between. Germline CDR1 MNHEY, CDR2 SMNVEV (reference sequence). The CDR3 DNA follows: TGTGCCAGCAGTGACCGACGAGGGACTCTTAGCACAGATACGCAGTATTTT. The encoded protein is CASSDRRGTLSTDTQYF.

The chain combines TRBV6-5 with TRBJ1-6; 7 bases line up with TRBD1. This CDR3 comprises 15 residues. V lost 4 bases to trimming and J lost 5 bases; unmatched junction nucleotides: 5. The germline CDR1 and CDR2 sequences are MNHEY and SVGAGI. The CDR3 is CASSLQGLNNSPLHF. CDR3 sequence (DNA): TGTGCCAGCAGTTTACAGGGGCTGAATAATTCACCCCTCCACTTT.

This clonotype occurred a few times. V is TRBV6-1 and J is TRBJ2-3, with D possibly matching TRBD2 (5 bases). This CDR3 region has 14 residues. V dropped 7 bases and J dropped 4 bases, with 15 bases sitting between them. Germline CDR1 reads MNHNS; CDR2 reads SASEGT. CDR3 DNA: TGTGCCAGCAACGGGTTGGAGGTGGCAGATACGCAGTATTTT. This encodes CASNGLEVADTQYF.

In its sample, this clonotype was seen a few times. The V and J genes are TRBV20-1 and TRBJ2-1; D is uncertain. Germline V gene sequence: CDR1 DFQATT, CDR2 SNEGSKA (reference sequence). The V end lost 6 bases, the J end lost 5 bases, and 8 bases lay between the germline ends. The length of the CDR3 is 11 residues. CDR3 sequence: CSAPDNNEQFF. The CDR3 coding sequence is TGCAGTGCCCCCGATAACAATGAGCAGTTCTTC.

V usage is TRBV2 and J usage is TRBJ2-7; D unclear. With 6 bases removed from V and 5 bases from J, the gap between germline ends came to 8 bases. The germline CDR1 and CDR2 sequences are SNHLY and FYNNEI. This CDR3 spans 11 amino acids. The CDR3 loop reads CASRPLNEQYF. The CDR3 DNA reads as TGTGCCAGCAGACCTTTGAACGAGCAGTACTTC. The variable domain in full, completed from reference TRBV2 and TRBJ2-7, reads EPEVTQTPSHQVTQMGQEVILRCVPISNHLYFYWYRQILGQKVEFLVSFYNNEISEKSEIFDDQFSVERPDGSNFTLKIRSTKLEDSAMYFCASRPLNEQYFGPGTRLTVT.

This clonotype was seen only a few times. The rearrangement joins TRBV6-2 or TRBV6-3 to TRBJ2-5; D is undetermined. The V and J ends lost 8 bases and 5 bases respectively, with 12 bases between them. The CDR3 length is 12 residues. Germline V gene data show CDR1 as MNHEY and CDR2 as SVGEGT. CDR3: CASGPVGETQYF. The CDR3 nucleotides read TGTGCCAGCGGCCCCGTCGGGGAGACCCAGTACTTC.

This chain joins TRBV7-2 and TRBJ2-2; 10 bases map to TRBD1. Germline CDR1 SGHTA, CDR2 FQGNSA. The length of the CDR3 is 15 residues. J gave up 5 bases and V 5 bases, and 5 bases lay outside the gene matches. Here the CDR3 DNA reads TGTGCCAGCAGCCGCCGGGACAGGGGAACCGGGGAGCTGTTTTTT. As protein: CASSRRDRGTGELFF.

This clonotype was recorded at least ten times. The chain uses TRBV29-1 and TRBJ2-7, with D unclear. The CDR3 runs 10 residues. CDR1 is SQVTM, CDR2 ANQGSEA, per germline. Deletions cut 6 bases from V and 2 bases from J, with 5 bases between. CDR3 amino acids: CSVQTYEQYF. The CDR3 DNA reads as TGCAGCGTCCAGACCTACGAGCAGTACTTC.